This T cell receptor beta chain was recorded in a study of T cell responses to AZD1222 COVID-19 vaccine. The table came from immunoSEQ multiplex PCR; TCRdb's copy has only in-frame clones and leaves some out. Among under 110,000 clones listed, around 87% were seen once. Whether given at about 4 or about 12 weeks, second doses were pooled. About this clone: Its antigen remains unidentified.

Broader study findings: Receipt of two AZD1222 doses was followed by a rise in Spike-specific TCR breadth and depth. Baseline seropositivity occurred in only a handful of AZD1222 recipients. Unmutated variant regions are reportedly the target of nearly half of TCRs that are spike-specific.

Per germline, CDR1 SQVTM and CDR2 ANQGSEA. The CDR3 sequence is 17 residues long. Germline trimming cut 5 bases from V and 0 bases from J; bases unmatched to any gene: 14. Sequenced material: peripheral blood, taken 28 days after the second AZD1222 dose. The origin of this receptor is an adult who received the AZD1222 COVID-19 vaccine. The chain uses TRBV29-1 and TRBJ2-7; TRBD1 aligns across 9 bases. CDR3 loop: CSVLPWDRDPHSYEQYF. CDR3 DNA sequence: TGCAGCGTTTTACCCTGGGACAGGGATCCACACTCCTACGAGCAGTACTTC.